The rows below give T cell receptor beta chains drawn from one sample of a study of cytomegalovirus exposure and HLA in healthy donors. Only in-frame clones appear in the TCRdb table, and some are missing; sequencing was by immunoSEQ multiplex PCR. This sample has around 170,000 clones; about 78% occur once, and the top ten carry around 2.2%. Sequenced sample: PBMCs. The source is a man in his fifties or sixties in good health and CMV-seronegative. Each CDR3 is given with its conserved first and last residue. The D gene is left open where the match is weak. A clone size is listed for some rows: how often the clone was seen (once, few, many), or a class if it is expanded.

>.|TRBV6-5|.|TRBJ1-3
CASSYEGLGGNTIYF
TGTGCCAGCAGTTACGAGGGACTAGGTGGAAACACCATATATTTT
>.|TRBV19|.|TRBJ1-3
CASSSSGINTIYF
TGTGCCAGTAGTTCGTCCGGGATAAACACCATATATTTT
>.|TRBV10-3|.|TRBJ2-3
CAISEPGLAPDTQYF
TGTGCCATCAGTGAGCCGGGGCTAGCGCCGGATACGCAGTATTTT
>TRBD2|TRBV9|.|TRBJ2-7
CASSTAGSGSSFDEQYF
TGTGCCAGCAGCACAGCGGGTAGCGGGAGTTCGTTTGACGAGCAGTACTTC
>TRBD1|TRBV4-1|few|TRBJ1-1
CASSQAWTGGLSTEAFF
TGCGCCAGCAGCCAAGCCTGGACAGGGGGCTTATCCACTGAAGCTTTCTTT
>.|TRBV7-9|once|TRBJ2-1
CASSLSGLVYNEQFF
TGTGCCAGCAGCTTATCGGGACTGGTATACAATGAGCAGTTCTTC
>TRBD2|TRBV6-6|few|TRBJ2-1
CASSYPTSGYNEQFF
TGTGCCAGCAGTTACCCGACTAGCGGGTACAATGAGCAGTTCTTC
>TRBD2|TRBV18|.|TRBJ2-7
CASSPLAGGSAYEQYF
TGTGCCAGCTCACCACTAGCGGGAGGCAGCGCCTACGAGCAGTACTTC
>.|TRBV5-1|.|TRBJ1-6
CASSLVVGEGVNSPLHF
TGCGCCAGCAGCTTGGTTGTAGGGGAAGGAGTGAATTCACCCCTCCACTTT
>.|TRBV5-1|.|TRBJ2-7
CASSLAVSSQYEQYF
TGCGCCAGCAGCTTGGCGGTGTCATCCCAATACGAGCAGTACTTC
>.|TRBV28|.|TRBJ1-4
CASSSSGAAVTNEKLFF
TGTGCCAGCAGTTCATCAGGGGCGGCCGTAACTAATGAAAAACTGTTTTTT
>TRBD1|TRBV6-1|few|TRBJ1-2
CASRVGQADYGYTF
TGTGCCAGCAGGGTCGGACAGGCCGACTATGGCTACACCTTC
>TRBD1|TRBV19|.|TRBJ2-7
CAGQGNRNEQYF
TGTGCCGGACAGGGGAATAGGAACGAGCAGTACTTC
>.|TRBV19|.|TRBJ1-1
CASSNQKNTEAFF
TGTGCCAGTAGTAATCAAAAGAACACTGAAGCTTTCTTT
>.|TRBV19|once|TRBJ1-4
CASSINGGGDEKLFF
TGTGCCAGTAGTATTAATGGAGGAGGCGATGAAAAACTGTTTTTT
>TRBD1|TRBV6-1|.|TRBJ2-7
CAISKTGGVGGEQYF
TGTGCCATATCTAAGACAGGGGGGGTAGGGGGCGAGCAGTACTTC
>TRBD1|TRBV18|.|TRBJ2-1
CASSLNRGKGSYNEQFF
TGTGCCAGCTCACTTAACAGGGGGAAGGGCTCCTACAATGAGCAGTTCTTC
>.|TRBV14|.|TRBJ1-1
CASSQGKGVGVTEAFF
TGTGCCAGCAGCCAAGGAAAGGGGGTGGGGGTCACTGAAGCTTTCTTT
>TRBD1|TRBV19|.|TRBJ1-5
CASSGAFDRASGQPQHF
TGTGCCAGTAGTGGGGCCTTCGACAGGGCCTCCGGGCAGCCCCAGCATTTT
>TRBD2|TRBV11-3|.|TRBJ2-3
CASSFSSGSLDTQYF
TGTGCCAGCAGCTTTTCTAGCGGGTCATTAGATACGCAGTATTTT